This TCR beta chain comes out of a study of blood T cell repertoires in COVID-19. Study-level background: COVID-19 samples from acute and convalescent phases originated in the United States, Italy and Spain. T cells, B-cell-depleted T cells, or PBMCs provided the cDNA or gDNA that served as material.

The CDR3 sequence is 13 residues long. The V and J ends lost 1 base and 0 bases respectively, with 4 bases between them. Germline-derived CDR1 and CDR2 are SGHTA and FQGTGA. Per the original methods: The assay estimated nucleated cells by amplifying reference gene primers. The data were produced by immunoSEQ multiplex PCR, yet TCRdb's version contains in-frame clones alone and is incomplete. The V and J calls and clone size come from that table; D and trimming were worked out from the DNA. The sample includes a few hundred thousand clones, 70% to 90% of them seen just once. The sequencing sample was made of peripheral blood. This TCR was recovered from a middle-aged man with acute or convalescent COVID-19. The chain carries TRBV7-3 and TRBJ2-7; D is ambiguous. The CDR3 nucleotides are TGTGCCAGCAGCTTAATTCACTCCTACGAGCAGTACTTC. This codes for CASSLIHSYEQYF.